The 24 T cell receptor beta chains below were found in one sample sequenced in a study of T-cell memory formation after mild COVID-19. One entry per CDR3 protein results from TCRdb running MiXCR on the 5' RACE reads. This table has under 110,000 distinct CDR3 sequences, 9.5% to 15% appearing once. The sequenced material came from PBMCs or a T cell subset sorted from them (not recorded which). All receptors derive from an adult woman who had mild COVID-19 (a few samples of this study predate the infection). Cell type and time point are not known.

This clonotype showed up just a few times. The chain couples TRBV29-1 to TRBJ2-7; 7 bases align to TRBD2. Germline-derived CDR1 and CDR2 are SQVTM and ANQGSEA. V shed 5 bases, J shed 0 bases, and the junction held 4 bases outside the gene matches. The CDR3 is 13 amino acids. CDR3 in DNA: TGCAGCGTTTCTAGCGGTAGCTCCTACGAGCAGTACTTC. It is translated as CSVSSGSSYEQYF.

This clonotype was detected a few times. V is TRBV24-1 and J is TRBJ1-1, with D possibly TRBD1 on 5 matching bases. V lost 3 bases and J 2 bases, leaving 9 bases between the germline ends. This CDR3 comprises 14 residues. Germline loops: CDR1 KGHDR, CDR2 SFDVKD. The CDR3 spells CATSDPTANTEAFF. CDR3 DNA: TGTGCCACCAGTGATCCGACAGCAAACACTGAAGCTTTCTTT.

This clonotype has a handful of counts. V and J are TRBV5-1 and TRBJ1-1, with 7 bases that match TRBD1. CDR1 and CDR2 from the germline V gene are SGHRS and YFSETQ. The CDR3 loop spans 13 amino acids. Trimming cost V 6 bases and J 3 bases; bases outside gene matches: 5. This CDR3 is CASTLGTDTEAFF. CDR3 nucleotides: TGCGCCAGCACCCTCGGGACAGACACTGAAGCTTTCTTT.

This clonotype was picked up many times. The chain joins TRBV5-5 to TRBJ1-1, with TRBD1 matching 7 bases. V shed 4 bases and J 0 bases; nucleotides not matched to a gene: 6. CDR3 length equals 15 residues. The germline gives CDR1 SGHKS, CDR2 YYEKEE (reference sequence). The CDR3 sequence is CASSLQGRMNTEAFF. CDR3 bases: TGTGCCAGCAGCCTACAGGGGCGAATGAACACTGAAGCTTTCTTT.

The rearrangement uses TRBV6-1 and TRBJ2-1, with D uncertain. CDR3 length equals 15 residues. The V and J ends lost 0 bases and 0 bases respectively, with 6 bases between them. The germline gives CDR1 MNHNS, CDR2 SASEGT. CDR3 sequence: CASSEAGSSYNEQFF. DNA for the CDR3: TGTGCCAGCAGTGAAGCGGGTAGCTCCTACAATGAGCAGTTCTTC.

This clonotype came up a few times. The genes are TRBV4-1 and TRBJ2-1; D may be TRBD2 (5 bases). V was trimmed by 4 bases and J by 4 bases, leaving 14 bases between them. The CDR3 totals 15 residues. Germline-derived CDR1 and CDR2 are MGHRA and YSYEKL. The CDR3 DNA sequence: TGCGCCAGCAGCCTAAACGGGAAGGCTTACAATGAGCAGTTCTTC. Protein: CASSLNGKAYNEQFF.

This chain uses TRBV9 with TRBJ2-7; TRBD1 agrees at 7 bases. Germline V gene lookup returns CDR1 SGDLS and CDR2 YYNGEE. The CDR3 totals 14 residues. The V gene end was trimmed by 0 bases and the J gene end by 4 bases; junction bases not matched to a gene: 4. The CDR3 protein is CASSVEGGRYEQYF. In DNA, the CDR3 is TGTGCCAGCAGCGTAGAAGGGGGCAGGTACGAGCAGTACTTC.

This clonotype was seen a few times. This chain connects TRBV6-5 to TRBJ2-5; D is possibly TRBD2 (6 bases). Trimming pared 2 bases from V and 5 bases from J, leaving 9 bases between. Germline CDR1 is MNHEY and CDR2 is SVGAGI. This CDR3 region has 13 residues. CDR3: CASSYVGGETQYF. The CDR3, as DNA: TGTGCCAGCAGTTACGTGGGAGGCGAGACCCAGTACTTC.

There are many counts of this clonotype. This rearrangement joins TRBV5-6 to TRBJ2-5; D is undetermined. The CDR3 contains 13 residues. Germline V gene sequence: CDR1 SGHDT, CDR2 YYEEEE. Trimming cost V 0 bases and J 3 bases, with 6 bases left between them. Here the CDR3 reads CASSLGPKETQYF. CDR3 nucleotide sequence: TGTGCCAGCAGCTTGGGTCCTAAAGAGACCCAGTACTTC.

In DNA, the CDR3 is TGTGCCAGCAGCTTAGACAGGGGCTTGTACAATGAGCAGTTCTTC. It translates to CASSLDRGLYNEQFF. The chain links TRBV7-3 to TRBJ2-1, with 8 bases aligning to TRBD1. The junction had 4 bases not matched to a gene; V was cut back by 2 bases and J by 4 bases. Per the germline V gene, CDR1 is SGHTA and CDR2 is FQGTGA. The CDR3 totals 15 residues.

In this sample, this clonotype turned up a few times. The CDR3 DNA reads as TGTGCCAGCAGCTTGCCCCTGGACGAGGGGGACACCGGGGAGCTGTTTTTT. This translates into CASSLPLDEGDTGELFF. The chain joins TRBV5-6 to TRBJ2-2; D is perhaps TRBD1 (6 bases). The germline gives CDR1 SGHDT, CDR2 YYEEEE. V was clipped by 1 base and J by 3 bases, with 16 bases between them. This CDR3 comprises 17 residues.

This clonotype was counted a few times. The gene calls are TRBV4-2 and TRBJ2-7, with TRBD2 matching over 7 bases. This CDR3 is built from 15 residues. Germline CDR1 is LGHNA and CDR2 is YNFKEQ. Trimming removed 0 bases from V and 0 bases from J; junction bases left unmatched: 2. In DNA form, the CDR3 reads TGTGCCAGCAGCCAAGAGCCTAGCGGCTCCTACGAGCAGTACTTC. Amino acid sequence: CASSQEPSGSYEQYF.

In its sample, this clonotype was seen a few times. The V and J genes are TRBV2 and TRBJ1-2; D ambiguous. The V end was cut by 7 bases, the J end by 6 bases, with 15 bases between. The CDR3 is 13 residues long. CDR1 and CDR2 (germline): SNHLY, FYNNEI. The CDR3 DNA reads as TGTGCCAGCAATGATTATGGTTCGCATGGCTACACCTTC. Amino acids: CASNDYGSHGYTF.

The sample holds a few counts of this clonotype. The chain carries TRBV6-5 and TRBJ2-5; either TRBD1 or TRBD2 may supply D (5 bases each). Germline assignment: CDR1 MNHEY and CDR2 SVGAGI. CDR3 size: 13 residues. Trimming pared 2 bases from V and 4 bases from J, leaving 8 bases between. CDR3 in DNA: TGTGCCAGCAGTTACCAGGGAGTAGAGACCCAGTACTTC. Residues: CASSYQGVETQYF.

This clonotype has only a few counts. The chain employs TRBV5-6 and TRBJ1-1; possible D gene TRBD1, 5 bases. Per the germline V gene, CDR1 is SGHDT and CDR2 is YYEEEE. V was shortened by 4 bases and J by 4 bases, with 14 bases between the two germline ends. The CDR3 totals 14 residues. This CDR3 reads CASSLAQASTEAFF. CDR3 DNA: TGTGCCAGCAGCCTAGCACAGGCCAGCACTGAAGCTTTCTTT.

The chain couples TRBV6-5 to TRBJ2-7; 7 nucleotides line up with TRBD1. The CDR3 has 15 residues. The V gene's germline CDR1 is MNHEY and CDR2 SVGAGI. V lost 2 bases to trimming and J lost 5 bases; unmatched junction nucleotides: 9. CDR3 region: CASSYRDSGLHEQYF. CDR3 DNA sequence: TGTGCCAGCAGTTACCGGGACAGTGGGCTACACGAGCAGTACTTC.

The chain recombines TRBV28 with TRBJ2-1; 8 nucleotides align to TRBD2. J gave up 6 bases and V 5 bases, and 6 bases lay outside the gene matches. From germline, CDR1 is MDHEN and CDR2 SYDVKM. The CDR3 has 14 residues. CDR3 DNA sequence: TGTGCCAGCAGTGGAGCCGGGACTAGCAATGAGCAGTTCTTC. This encodes CASSGAGTSNEQFF.

The rearrangement uses TRBV12-3 or TRBV12-4 and TRBJ2-1, with 9 positions matching TRBD2. This CDR3 region has 14 residues. V gave up 6 bases and J gave up 4 bases; unmatched junction bases: 4. CDR3 sequence (DNA): TGTGCCAGCAGCCTAGCGGGGCAGTACAATGAGCAGTTCTTC. Protein sequence: CASSLAGQYNEQFF.

This clonotype was detected a few times. The V and J genes are TRBV12-3 or TRBV12-4 and TRBJ2-3, with 11 bases fitting TRBD2. J was trimmed by 5 bases and V by 4 bases; bases with no gene match: 14. The CDR3 loop spans 18 amino acids. Here the CDR3 reads CASSSGTSGTWNGDTQYF. Written as DNA, the CDR3 is TGTGCCAGCAGTTCCGGGACTAGCGGAACCTGGAATGGAGATACGCAGTATTTT.

This clonotype was seen only a few times. The rearrangement uses TRBV6-4 and TRBJ2-7, with D uncertain. Looked up from germline, CDR1 is MRHNA and CDR2 is SNTAGT. Between the trimmed V and J ends, which lost 6 bases and 3 bases, there was a span of 0 bases. The length of the CDR3 is 9 residues. DNA of the CDR3: TGTGCCAGCAGCTACGAGCAGTACTTC. It encodes CASSYEQYF.

In this sample, this clonotype turned up a few times. The chain carries TRBV5-6 and TRBJ2-1, with TRBD2 matching 7 bases. In germline, CDR1 is SGHDT, CDR2 YYEEEE. The trim removed 4 bases at V and 4 bases at J, leaving 8 bases unmatched. The CDR3 runs to 15 residues. The CDR3 sequence is CASSGLAEIYNEQFF. The CDR3 DNA reads TGTGCCAGCAGCGGTCTAGCGGAGATATACAATGAGCAGTTCTTC.

This chain links TRBV7-6 with TRBJ2-2; D is unresolved. V lost 8 bases, J lost 5 bases, and 3 bases lay in between. From germline, CDR1 is SGHVS and CDR2 FNYEAQ. CDR3 length: 10 residues. This CDR3 is CASGTGELFF. CDR3 sequence (DNA): TGTGCCAGCGGGACCGGGGAGCTGTTTTTT.

This clonotype was detected many times. The J gene is TRBJ2-1, the V gene TRBV12-3 or TRBV12-4, with 12 bases identical to TRBD2. J was trimmed by 7 bases and V by 6 bases; bases with no gene match: 7. There are 15 residues in the CDR3. CDR3 in amino acids: CASSLLAGGRNEQFF. CDR3 in DNA: TGTGCCAGCAGCCTACTAGCGGGGGGTCGTAATGAGCAGTTCTTC.

V and J are TRBV9 and TRBJ2-2; D possibly corresponds to TRBD2 (5 bases). CDR1 is SGDLS, CDR2 YYNGEE, per germline. V was shortened by 0 bases and J by 5 bases, with 8 bases between the two germline ends. CDR3 length equals 14 residues. The CDR3 sequence is CASSVAGLTGELFF. In DNA, the CDR3 is TGTGCCAGCAGCGTAGCGGGGTTGACCGGGGAGCTGTTTTTT.